This T cell receptor beta chain derives from a study of cytomegalovirus exposure and HLA in healthy donors. Study background: Caucasian-associated ancestry cluster membership applied to just over 80% of nearly 400 genotyped donors. Study-wide results and limits: Later analysis associated a missense DCLRE1C variant with TCR beta V- and J-gene trimming. According to an earlier analysis, most TCR beta V segments yielded productive rearrangements about 90% or about 30% of the time.

60 Vbeta and 13 Jbeta primers were used in PCR. Only in-frame clones appear in the TCRdb table, and some are missing; sequencing was by immunoSEQ multiplex PCR. The table has over 150,000 clones, 65% to 80% seen once. About this clone itself: Its antigen is as yet unknown.

CDR1 is MNHEY and CDR2 is SMNVEV in the germline V gene (reference sequence). V trimming: 5 bases; J trimming: 8 bases; junction bases outside the gene matches: 10. CDR3 length equals 16 residues. The sequenced material came from PBMCs. The rearrangement joins TRBV27 to TRBJ1-4; 11 nucleotides match TRBD1. The clonotype was recovered from a woman between 35 and 50 years old in good health and CMV-seronegative. This CDR3 is CASSQTHRTGGEKLFF. Written as DNA, the CDR3 is TGTGCCAGCAGTCAAACCCACAGGACAGGGGGCGAAAAACTGTTTTTT.